This T cell receptor (beta chain) was recorded in a study of read filtering for tumor transcriptome and immune sequencing. Study background: DNase treatment preceded whole-transcriptome library preparation.

The study, taken as a whole, reports: Dropping single-read clonotypes raised IR-seq and RNA-seq shared-clonotype correlation.

This clonotype was detected ten times or more. The antigen is undetermined. The CDR3 runs 12 residues. CDR1 and CDR2 (germline): MNHNS, SASEGT. Trimming removed 3 bases from V and 5 bases from J, with 5 bases in between. This library used roughly 400 ng RNA and molecular barcoded adaptors spanning alpha/delta and beta/gamma chains. TCRdb redid the calling of the reads with MiXCR, one entry per CDR3 protein. The table records about 24,000 distinct CDR3 sequences, roughly 23% of them present only once. The sample comprised a population of CD138-negative cells sorted from bone marrow. The receptor was derived from a donor aged 40 or older with multiple myeloma. This chain connects TRBV6-1 to TRBJ1-5, with D hard to call. DNA of the CDR3: TGTGCCAGCAGTGAGATGTATCAGCCCCAGCATTTT. Protein product: CASSEMYQPQHF.